This TCR beta chain was captured in a study of T cell responses to AZD1222 COVID-19 vaccine. Some clones are missing from TCRdb's copy, which holds only in-frame ones; the method was immunoSEQ multiplex PCR. The repertoire holds about 50,000 clones, with over 70% as singletons. The CDR3 extends over 14 amino acids. CDR1 and CDR2 from the germline V gene are LGHDT and YNNKEL (reference sequence). The germline V and J ends were trimmed by 3 bases and 0 bases, with 7 bases remaining between them. This TCR derives from an adult who received the AZD1222 COVID-19 vaccine. Sequencing was performed on peripheral blood, taken 28 days after the second AZD1222 dose. The chain couples TRBV3-1 (or the pseudogene TRBV3-2) to TRBJ2-3; D might be TRBD1 (6 bases). The CDR3 is CASSQRGSTDTQYF. Here the CDR3 DNA reads TGTGCCAGCAGCCAGAGGGGGAGCACAGATACGCAGTATTTT.